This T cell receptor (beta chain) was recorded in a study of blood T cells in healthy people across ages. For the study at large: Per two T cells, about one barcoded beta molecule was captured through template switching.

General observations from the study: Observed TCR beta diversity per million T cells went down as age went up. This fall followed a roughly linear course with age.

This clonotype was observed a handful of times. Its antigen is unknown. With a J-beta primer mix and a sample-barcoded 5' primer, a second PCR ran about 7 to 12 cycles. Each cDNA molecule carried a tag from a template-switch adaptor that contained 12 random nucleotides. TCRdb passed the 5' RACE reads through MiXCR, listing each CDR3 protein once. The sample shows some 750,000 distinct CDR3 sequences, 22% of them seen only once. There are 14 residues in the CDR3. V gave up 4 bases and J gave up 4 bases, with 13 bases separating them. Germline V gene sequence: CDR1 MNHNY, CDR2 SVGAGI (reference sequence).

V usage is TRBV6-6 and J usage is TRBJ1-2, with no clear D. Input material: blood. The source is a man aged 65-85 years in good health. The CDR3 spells CASSSRAGTYGYTF. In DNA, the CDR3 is TGTGCCAGCAGTTCCCGGGCAGGAACCTATGGCTACACCTTC.